This passage covers 22 T cell receptor beta chains from one sample sequenced in a study of blood T cell repertoires in COVID-19. The protocol was immunoSEQ multiplex PCR, while the TCRdb copy is restricted to in-frame clones and leaves out a portion. There are 150,000 to 200,000 clones in the sample; about 90% occur only once, and 9.5% to 13% lies in the top ten. The source material was peripheral blood. The receptors were gathered from a woman aged 55 to 70 with COVID-19, enrolled during active disease.

DNA of the CDR3: TGTGCCTGGAGTGTAGGTATCAGGGTCGGGCAGCCCCAGCATTTT. Translating gives CAWSVGIRVGQPQHF. V usage is TRBV30 and J usage is TRBJ1-5, with D maybe TRBD1 (5 bases). This CDR3 spans 15 amino acids. CDR1 GTSNPN and CDR2 SVGIG come from the germline V gene (reference sequence). Trimming pared 0 bases from V and 7 bases from J, leaving 16 bases between. The full variable domain, in which reference TRBV30 and TRBJ1-5 provide the parts outside the CDR3, is SQTIHQWPATLVQPVGSPLSLECTVEGTSNPNLYWYRQAAGRGLQLLFYSVGIGQISSEVPQNLSASRPQDRQFILSSKKLLLSDSGFYLCAWSVGIRVGQPQHFGDGTRLSIL.

This clone was counted a single time. The chain recombines TRBV10-3 with TRBJ2-3, with D possibly matching TRBD1 (6 bases). Germline V gene sequence: CDR1 ENHRY, CDR2 SYGVKD. There are 17 residues in the CDR3. The V end was cut by 6 bases, the J end by 5 bases, with 24 bases between. The chain's CDR3 is CAIRNLPTGIVGDTQYF. DNA for the CDR3: TGTGCCATCAGGAACCTCCCCACAGGGATTGTAGGAGATACGCAGTATTTT.

This clone was detected once. The chain carries TRBV6-5 and TRBJ2-1; TRBD2 aligns across 7 bases. The CDR3 contains 15 residues. Germline CDR1 and CDR2: MNHEY and SVGAGI. Trimming took 11 bases from V and 7 from J; bases not matched to a gene: 17. CDR3 in DNA: TGTGCCGCCCGGAGGGAGGGCGGGAGAGGAAATGAGCAGTTCTTC. Its protein product is CAARREGGRGNEQFF.

The chain links TRBV15 to TRBJ2-3, with 11 bases identical to TRBD2. CDR1 is LNHNV and CDR2 is YYDKDF in the germline V gene (reference sequence). The CDR3 spans 16 residues. J gave up 6 bases and V 3 bases, and 8 bases lay outside the gene matches. The CDR3 here is CATSSPRASGRDTQYF. In DNA form, the CDR3 reads TGTGCCACCAGCAGCCCTCGGGCTAGCGGGAGGGATACGCAGTATTTT.

The J gene is TRBJ2-1, the V gene TRBV6-2 or TRBV6-3; 12 positions agree with TRBD2. The germline V gene has CDR1 MNHEY and CDR2 SVGEGT. V was clipped by 4 bases and J by 6 bases; unmatched bases: 4. The CDR3 is 15 residues long. This CDR3 reads CASSLAGLAGNEQFF. The CDR3 DNA reads as TGTGCCAGCAGTTTAGCGGGACTAGCGGGCAATGAGCAGTTCTTC.

The CDR3 coding sequence is TGTGCCAGCAGCTTAATCGGAGCTTCCTACAATGAGCAGTTCTTC. Protein: CASSLIGASYNEQFF. This chain joins TRBV7-8 and TRBJ2-1; D remains ambiguous. The CDR3 spans 15 residues. The germline V gene has CDR1 SGHVS and CDR2 FQNEAQ. Trimming removed 2 bases at V and 1 base at J, with 9 bases between.

This chain joins TRBV27 and TRBJ2-7; possible D gene TRBD2, 6 bases. The CDR3 has 15 residues. Germline lookup yields CDR1 MNHEY and CDR2 SMNVEV (reference sequence). Trimming took 4 bases from V and 2 from J, leaving 15 bases between them. The CDR3 loop is CASSSTGTATYEQYF. The CDR3 DNA follows: TGTGCCAGCAGTTCCACCGGGACTGCTACCTACGAGCAGTACTTC.

CDR3 sequence (DNA): TGTGCCAGCAGCTTCAATAGCGGGAGTGCCCACGAGCAGTACTTC. It specifies CASSFNSGSAHEQYF. The J gene is TRBJ2-7, the V gene TRBV7-9; 9 bases are shared with TRBD2. The CDR3 consists of 15 residues. Trimming at V came to 3 bases and at J to 5 bases, leaving 8 bases not matched to a gene. Per the germline V gene, CDR1 is SEHNR and CDR2 is FQNEAQ (reference sequence).

The chain combines TRBV5-4 with TRBJ2-5, with 7 bases identical to TRBD1. The V segment lost 3 bases and the J segment 0 bases; nucleotides outside the gene matches: 5. Germline V gene sequence: CDR1 SGHNT, CDR2 YYREEE (reference sequence). This CDR3 has 15 amino acids. Here the CDR3 reads CASSSTGPYQETQYF. Written as DNA, the CDR3 is TGTGCCAGCAGCTCGACAGGGCCGTACCAAGAGACCCAGTACTTC.

The chain links TRBV14 to TRBJ2-1, with TRBD2 identical over 14 bases. Germline V lookup: CDR1 SGHDN, CDR2 FVKESK. There are 18 residues in the CDR3. The V and J ends lost 7 bases and 13 bases, in that order; junction bases with no gene match: 21. DNA of the CDR3: TGTGCCAGCACCCCGGGACTAGCGGGAGTGATGGGGACTAGTTACCAGTTCTTC. Amino acids: CASTPGLAGVMGTSYQFF.

The chain couples TRBV30 to TRBJ2-2; no firm D call. Germline loops: CDR1 GTSNPN, CDR2 SVGIG (reference sequence). With 3 bases removed from V and 0 bases from J, the gap between germline ends came to 5 bases. CDR3 size: 13 residues. The CDR3 DNA follows: TGTGCCTGGAGACGGGCGAACACCGGGGAGCTGTTTTTT. Translated, it gives CAWRRANTGELFF.

Only one count was recorded for this clone. The V gene is TRBV20-1, the J gene TRBJ2-1; no reliable D call. Germline V gene data show CDR1 as DFQATT and CDR2 as SNEGSKA (reference sequence). The V end was cut by 4 bases, the J end by 7 bases, with 8 bases between. CDR3 length: 11 residues. CDR3 sequence reads: CSAKTLNEQFF. The CDR3 bases are TGCAGTGCTAAGACTCTAAATGAGCAGTTCTTC.

The gene calls are TRBV7-3 and TRBJ1-1, with D possibly being TRBD1 (6 bases). The germline V gene encodes CDR1 SGHTA and CDR2 FQGTGA. The CDR3 is made up of 15 amino acids. V gave up 5 bases and J gave up 4 bases, with 17 bases separating them. CDR3 amino acids: CASSPSDSLGTEAFF. In DNA form, the CDR3 reads TGTGCCAGCAGCCCATCGGACAGTTTAGGCACTGAAGCTTTCTTT.

CDR3 amino acids: CASRARGTSVYEQYF. DNA for the CDR3: TGTGCCAGCAGGGCCCGCGGGACTAGCGTTTACGAGCAGTACTTC. V and J are TRBV6-5 and TRBJ2-7, with 10 bases lining up with TRBD2. This CDR3 spans 15 amino acids. The trim removed 6 bases at V and 4 bases at J, leaving 9 bases unmatched. The germline gives CDR1 MNHEY, CDR2 SVGAGI.

The rearrangement uses TRBV13 and TRBJ2-3, with D tentatively TRBD2 (6 bases). The CDR3 is 14 amino acids. Deletions cut 4 bases from V and 4 bases from J, with 12 bases between. Per germline, CDR1 PRHDT and CDR2 FYEKMQ (reference sequence). The CDR3 sequence is CASSSGGVSDTQYF. The CDR3 DNA follows: TGTGCCAGCAGCTCGGGCGGGGTTTCAGATACGCAGTATTTT.

This sequence joins TRBV9 and TRBJ2-7; D gene uncertain. Germline CDR1 SGDLS, CDR2 YYNGEE. V lost 4 bases and J lost 2, with 13 bases in between. The CDR3 is 14 residues long. CDR3 region: CASSPKPITYEQYF. The CDR3 DNA follows: TGTGCCAGCAGCCCCAAGCCCATCACCTACGAGCAGTACTTC.

This sequence joins TRBV27 and TRBJ2-1; TRBD2 matches at 10 bases. The CDR3 covers 15 residues. Germline loops: CDR1 MNHEY, CDR2 SMNVEV (reference sequence). V shed 11 bases, J shed 0 bases, and the junction held 7 bases outside the gene matches. In nucleotides, the CDR3 is TGTGCCTCCCGAGCTAGCGGGAGCTCCTACAATGAGCAGTTCTTC. Translation: CASRASGSSYNEQFF.

The chain joins TRBV27 to TRBJ1-4; the D is unclear. The CDR3 has 14 residues. The V end was cut by 3 bases, the J end by 10 bases, with 15 bases between. Germline V lookup: CDR1 MNHEY, CDR2 SMNVEV (reference sequence). The CDR3 DNA reads as TGTGCCAGCAGTTTTTTGGAGCCTGTGGGAAAACTGTTTTTT. Amino acids: CASSFLEPVGKLFF.

The chain carries TRBV27 and TRBJ2-7, with D perhaps matching TRBD1 (6 bases). Germline V gives CDR1 MNHEY, CDR2 SMNVEV (reference sequence). V was pared by 3 bases and J by 2 bases, with 11 bases between. The length of the CDR3 is 14 residues. This CDR3 reads CASSFYRAPYEQYF. As DNA, the CDR3 is TGTGCCAGCAGTTTCTACAGGGCCCCCTACGAGCAGTACTTC.

This clone was seen only a few times. The CDR3 reads CASSLGDRENEQYF. The CDR3 nucleotides read TGTGCCAGCAGCTTGGGGGACAGGGAGAACGAGCAGTACTTC. The genes are TRBV5-6 and TRBJ2-7, with 9 positions matching TRBD1. Trimming took 0 bases from V and 5 from J; bases not matched to a gene: 3. Germline V gene sequence: CDR1 SGHDT, CDR2 YYEEEE. This CDR3 comprises 14 residues.

The chain couples TRBV30 to TRBJ2-3, with 11 bases aligning to TRBD2. J lost 6 bases, V lost 5 bases, and 7 bases had no gene match. Germline lookup yields CDR1 GTSNPN and CDR2 SVGIG (reference sequence). This CDR3 is built from 14 residues. CDR3 bases: TGTGCCTGGCGAACTAGCGGGAGTACGGATACGCAGTATTTT. It translates to CAWRTSGSTDTQYF. The full variable domain, rest sourced from reference TRBV30 and TRBJ2-3, is SQTIHQWPATLVQPVGSPLSLECTVEGTSNPNLYWYRQAAGRGLQLLFYSVGIGQISSEVPQNLSASRPQDRQFILSSKKLLLSDSGFYLCAWRTSGSTDTQYFGPGTRLTVL.

This chain connects TRBV4-3 to TRBJ1-2; D gene ambiguous. Trimming left V 1 base short and J 2 bases short, with 8 bases between. Per the germline V gene, CDR1 is LGHNA and CDR2 is YSLEER. The CDR3 totals 14 residues. The CDR3 sequence is CASSQVGGNYGYTF. CDR3 DNA sequence: TGCGCCAGCAGCCAAGTAGGAGGGAACTATGGCTACACCTTC.